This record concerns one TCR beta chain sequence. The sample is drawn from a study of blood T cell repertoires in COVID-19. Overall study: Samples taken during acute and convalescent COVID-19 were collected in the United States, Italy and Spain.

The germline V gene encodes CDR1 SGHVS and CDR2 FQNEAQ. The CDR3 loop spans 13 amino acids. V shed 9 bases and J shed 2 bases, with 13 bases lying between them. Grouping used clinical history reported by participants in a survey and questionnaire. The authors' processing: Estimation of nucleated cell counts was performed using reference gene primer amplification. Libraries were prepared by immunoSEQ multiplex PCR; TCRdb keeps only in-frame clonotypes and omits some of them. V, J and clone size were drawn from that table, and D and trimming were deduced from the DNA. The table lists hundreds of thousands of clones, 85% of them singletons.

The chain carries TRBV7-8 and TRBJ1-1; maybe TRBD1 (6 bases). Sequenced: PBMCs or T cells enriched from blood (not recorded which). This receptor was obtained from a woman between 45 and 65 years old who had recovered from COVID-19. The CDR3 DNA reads TGTGCCAGACAGGGTCGGTCTAACACTGAAGCTTTCTTT. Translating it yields CARQGRSNTEAFF.